This TCR beta chain was documented in a study of T-cell reconstitution after alpha-beta-depleted transplantation in children. Preparation of the TCRbeta library used unique molecular identifiers. TCRdb analysed the PCR reads with MiXCR anew, one entry per CDR3 protein. The sample records around 370,000 distinct CDR3 sequences, about 9.4% being singletons. CDR1 is SGDLS, CDR2 YYNGEE, per germline. Trimming shortened V by 0 bases and J by 9 bases, and 13 bases separated the two germline ends. The CDR3 spans 14 residues. This sequence originates from a human donor who donated a stem cell graft to a child with acute lymphoblastic leukemia. The chain carries TRBV9 and TRBJ2-1, with D hard to call. The starting material was PBMCs from the stem cell graft donor, obtained from the stem cell graft. CDR3 nucleotide sequence: TGTGCCAGCAGCGTAGGGTCGATGAATGGTGAGCAGTTCTTC. Translated, it gives CASSVGSMNGEQFF.